These T cell receptor beta chains were read from a single sample in a study of T cells expressing NK-cell markers. TCRdb reprocessed the 5' RACE reads and stores each CDR3 protein as one record, lacking DNA. The listing records 450,000 to 600,000 distinct CDR3 sequences. Sequences were obtained from blood T cells: a sorted CD56 or NKG2C T cell subset, CD4+ or CD8+ T cells, or bulk PBMC T cells (not recorded which). Receptors originate from a man in his late teens or twenties in good health. CDR3s include the opening cysteine and the closing phenylalanine or tryptophan.

v_gene: TRBV20-1
j_gene: TRBJ2-1
CDR3aa: CSAGTSGRMGEQFF

v_gene: TRBV27
j_gene: TRBJ2-1
CDR3aa: CASSPDFGSYNEQFF

v_gene: TRBV5-1
j_gene: TRBJ1-6
CDR3aa: CASSLADGANSPLHF

v_gene: TRBV24-1
j_gene: TRBJ2-3
CDR3aa: CATSDVSGRADTQYF

v_gene: TRBV27
j_gene: TRBJ2-2
CDR3aa: CASSPRWGGTSNTGELFF

v_gene: TRBV12-3/TRBV12-4
j_gene: TRBJ2-3
CDR3aa: CASMGGVTQYF

v_gene: TRBV20-1
j_gene: TRBJ2-7
CDR3aa: CSAAGTSGRFYEQYF

v_gene: TRBV7-2
j_gene: TRBJ2-3
CDR3aa: CASSLVRFGGGQYF

v_gene: TRBV12-3/TRBV12-4
j_gene: TRBJ1-2
CDR3aa: CASSLYIQGEGYGYTF

v_gene: TRBV28
j_gene: TRBJ2-6
CDR3aa: CATTTFHLSGANVLTF

v_gene: TRBV20-1
j_gene: TRBJ2-5
CDR3aa: CSARRGGGGEETQYF

v_gene: TRBV7-7
j_gene: TRBJ2-1
CDR3aa: CASRSGPSRGEQFF

v_gene: TRBV11-2
j_gene: TRBJ1-1
CDR3aa: CASSEDRGYVTEAFF

v_gene: TRBV29-1
j_gene: TRBJ2-5
CDR3aa: CSVFTSGHQTQYF

v_gene: TRBV30
j_gene: TRBJ2-2
CDR3aa: CAADQGAGELFF

v_gene: TRBV20-1
j_gene: TRBJ1-4
CDR3aa: CSAQHGTAGGKLFF

v_gene: TRBV12-3/TRBV12-4
j_gene: TRBJ1-1
CDR3aa: CASSSLRGLANTEAFF

v_gene: TRBV2
j_gene: TRBJ2-1
CDR3aa: CASSGVGGSGNNEQFF

v_gene: TRBV4-3
j_gene: TRBJ1-3
CDR3aa: CASSHARQFSSGNTIYF

v_gene: TRBV12-3/TRBV12-4
j_gene: TRBJ2-1
CDR3aa: CASSYGPKGFDEQFF

v_gene: TRBV18
j_gene: TRBJ1-1
CDR3aa: CASSPGIGGTEAFF

v_gene: TRBV3-1
j_gene: TRBJ2-1
CDR3aa: CASSQAGAGALHEQFF

v_gene: TRBV10-3
j_gene: TRBJ1-1
CDR3aa: CAISEGSVQGQPPNTEAFF

v_gene: TRBV5-1
j_gene: TRBJ2-2
CDR3aa: CASSLASGELFF

v_gene: TRBV12-3/TRBV12-4
j_gene: TRBJ2-1
CDR3aa: CASSFPGLTSRNEQFF

v_gene: TRBV2
j_gene: TRBJ2-5
CDR3aa: CASSSVTNQETQYF

v_gene: TRBV4-1
j_gene: TRBJ1-5
CDR3aa: CASSQDPGNGNQPQHF

v_gene: TRBV11-2
j_gene: TRBJ1-2
CDR3aa: CASSLDAGGYGYTF

v_gene: TRBV14
j_gene: TRBJ2-1
CDR3aa: CASSPRTAPYNEQFF

v_gene: TRBV4-2
j_gene: TRBJ2-5
CDR3aa: CASYDGEGETQYF

v_gene: TRBV20-1
j_gene: TRBJ2-7
CDR3aa: CSALQGLYEQYF

v_gene: TRBV9
j_gene: TRBJ2-1
CDR3aa: CASSVATGGGPLSSYNEQFF